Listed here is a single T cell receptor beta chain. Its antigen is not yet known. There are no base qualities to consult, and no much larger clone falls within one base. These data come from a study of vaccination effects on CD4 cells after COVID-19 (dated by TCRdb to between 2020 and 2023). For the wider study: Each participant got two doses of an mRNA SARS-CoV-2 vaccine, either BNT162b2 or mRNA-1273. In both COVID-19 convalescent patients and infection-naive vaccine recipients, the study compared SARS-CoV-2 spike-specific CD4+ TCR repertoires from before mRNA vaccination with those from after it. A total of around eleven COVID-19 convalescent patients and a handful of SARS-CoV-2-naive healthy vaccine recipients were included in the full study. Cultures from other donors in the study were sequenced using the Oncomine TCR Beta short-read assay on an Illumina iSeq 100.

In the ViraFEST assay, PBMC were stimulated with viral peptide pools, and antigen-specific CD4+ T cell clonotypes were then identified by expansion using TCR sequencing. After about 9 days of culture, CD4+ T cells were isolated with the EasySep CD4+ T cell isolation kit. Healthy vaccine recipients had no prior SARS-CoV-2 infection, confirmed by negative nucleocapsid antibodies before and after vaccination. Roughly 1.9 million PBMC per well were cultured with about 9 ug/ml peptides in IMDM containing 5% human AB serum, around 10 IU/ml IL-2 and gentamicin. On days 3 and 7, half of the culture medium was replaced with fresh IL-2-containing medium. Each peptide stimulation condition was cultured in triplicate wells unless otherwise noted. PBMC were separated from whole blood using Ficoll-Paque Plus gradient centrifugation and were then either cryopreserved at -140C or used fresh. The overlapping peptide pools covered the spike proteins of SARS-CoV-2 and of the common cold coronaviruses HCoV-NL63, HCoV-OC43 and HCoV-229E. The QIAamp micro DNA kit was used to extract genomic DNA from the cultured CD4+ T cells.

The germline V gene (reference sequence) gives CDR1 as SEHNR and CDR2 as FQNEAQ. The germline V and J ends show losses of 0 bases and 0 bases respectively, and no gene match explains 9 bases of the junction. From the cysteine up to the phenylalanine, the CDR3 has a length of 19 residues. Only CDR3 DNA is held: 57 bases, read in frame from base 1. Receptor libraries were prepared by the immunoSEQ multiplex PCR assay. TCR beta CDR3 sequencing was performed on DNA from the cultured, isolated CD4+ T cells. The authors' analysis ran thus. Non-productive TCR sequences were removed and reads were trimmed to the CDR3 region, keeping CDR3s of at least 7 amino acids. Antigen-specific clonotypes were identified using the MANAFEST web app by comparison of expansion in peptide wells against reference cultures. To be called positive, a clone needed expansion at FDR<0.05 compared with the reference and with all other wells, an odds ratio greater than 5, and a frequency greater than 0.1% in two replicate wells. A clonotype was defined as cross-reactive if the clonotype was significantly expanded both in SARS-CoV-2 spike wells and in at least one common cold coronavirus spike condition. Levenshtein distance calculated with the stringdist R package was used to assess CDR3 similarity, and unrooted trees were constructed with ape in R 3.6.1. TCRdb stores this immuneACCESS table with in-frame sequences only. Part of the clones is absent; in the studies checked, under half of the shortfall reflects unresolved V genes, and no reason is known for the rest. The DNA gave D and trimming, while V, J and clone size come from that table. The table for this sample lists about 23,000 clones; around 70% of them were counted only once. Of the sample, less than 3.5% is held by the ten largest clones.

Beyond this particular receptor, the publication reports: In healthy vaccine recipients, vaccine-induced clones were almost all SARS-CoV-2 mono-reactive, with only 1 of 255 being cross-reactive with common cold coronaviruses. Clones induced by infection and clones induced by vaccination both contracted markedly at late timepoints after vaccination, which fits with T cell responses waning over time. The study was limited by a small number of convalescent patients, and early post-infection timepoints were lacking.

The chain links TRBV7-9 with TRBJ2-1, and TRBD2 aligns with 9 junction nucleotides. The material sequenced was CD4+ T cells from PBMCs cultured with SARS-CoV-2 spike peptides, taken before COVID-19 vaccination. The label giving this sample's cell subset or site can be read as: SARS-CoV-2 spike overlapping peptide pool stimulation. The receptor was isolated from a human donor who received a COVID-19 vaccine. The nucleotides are TGTGCCAGCAGCTTAGCGAAACTAGCGGGCGCTAGCTCCTACAATGAGCAGTTCTTC. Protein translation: CASSLAKLAGASSYNEQFF.